The present T cell receptor (beta chain) was sequenced within a study of a mutant IDH1 vaccine in newly diagnosed glioma. The CDR3 sequence is 14 residues long. Trimming cost V 2 bases and J 8 bases; bases outside gene matches: 8. Germline CDR1 and CDR2: LNHDA and SQIVND (reference sequence). Method: immunoSEQ multiplex PCR; TCRdb's copy keeps in-frame clones and lacks some. The table has 60,000 or so clones, around four fifths seen once. As for this clone: Its antigen is undetermined.

Time point defined: week 5, during vaccination. A 20-mer mutant IDH1 peptide at 300 ug was injected subcutaneously with topical imiquimod. The rearrangement links TRBV19 to TRBJ1-2; 7 bases fit TRBD1. This clonotype was obtained from a woman between 50 and 59 years old with glioma. The input for sequencing was PBMCs, taken from a glioma patient whose treatment included an IDH1 peptide vaccine. CDR3 bases: TGTGCCAGTAGTATACAGGGGGGAAAAGCGGGCTACACCTTC. Translation: CASSIQGGKAGYTF.